This T cell receptor beta chain was captured by sequencing in a study of cytomegalovirus exposure and HLA in healthy donors. Trimming pared 2 bases from V and 10 bases from J, leaving 15 bases between. This CDR3 contains 15 residues. Germline V gene lookup returns CDR1 LNHNV and CDR2 YYDKDF (reference sequence). This clone appeared once. Researchers ran the PCR with 60 Vbeta and 13 Jbeta primers. Assay: immunoSEQ multiplex PCR; the TCRdb copy retains only in-frame clones and omits some. The repertoire holds 170,000 or so clones, with roughly 80% as singletons. The TCR sequence derives from a man between 18 and 35 years old in good health and CMV-seronegative. The sequenced material came from PBMCs. The chain uses TRBV15 and TRBJ1-6, with a tentative D call TRBD1 (6 bases). CDR3: CATSRPSRGGSPLHF. The CDR3 nucleotides read TGTGCCACCAGCAGACCTTCGAGGGGGGGATCACCCCTCCACTTT.